The entry below describes one T cell receptor beta chain. The data stem from a study of T cells in Graves' hyperthyroidism and ophthalmopathy. CDR3 length: 17 residues. V lost 5 bases and J lost 0, with 14 bases in between. Germline V gene lookup returns CDR1 MNHEY and CDR2 SMNVEV (reference sequence). The CDR3 regions of TCR beta were amplified from RNA transcripts. During a first-round RT-PCR of the TCR CDR3, the HTBI primer set was used. Each CDR3 protein gets one entry after TCRdb re-called the multiplex PCR reads with MiXCR. The table includes 400,000 to 500,000 distinct CDR3 sequences, roughly 15% detected once. Diagnosis relied on clinical symptoms, serum thyroxine and TRAb, thyroid ultrasound and orbital computed tomography.

This TCR came from a young woman with Graves' hyperthyroidism. The J gene is TRBJ1-6, the V gene TRBV27, with D possibly TRBD1 on 5 matching bases. The sample taken for sequencing was blood. CDR3 DNA: TGTGCCAGCAGTAGCTGGGACGGCAGCTCCTATAATTCACCCCTCCACTTT. It codes for CASSSWDGSSYNSPLHF.